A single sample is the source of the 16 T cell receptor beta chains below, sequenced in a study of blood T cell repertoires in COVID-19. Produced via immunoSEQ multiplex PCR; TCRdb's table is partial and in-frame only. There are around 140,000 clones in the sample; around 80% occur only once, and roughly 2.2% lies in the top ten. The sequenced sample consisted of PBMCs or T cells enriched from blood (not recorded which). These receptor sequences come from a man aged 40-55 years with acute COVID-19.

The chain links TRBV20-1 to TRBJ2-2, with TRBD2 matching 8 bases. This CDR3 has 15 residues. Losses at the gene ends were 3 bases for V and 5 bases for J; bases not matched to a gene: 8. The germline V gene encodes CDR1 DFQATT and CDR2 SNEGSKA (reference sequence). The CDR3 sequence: CSASPSGSQTGELFF. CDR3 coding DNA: TGCAGTGCTAGTCCCAGCGGGAGCCAAACCGGGGAGCTGTTTTTT.

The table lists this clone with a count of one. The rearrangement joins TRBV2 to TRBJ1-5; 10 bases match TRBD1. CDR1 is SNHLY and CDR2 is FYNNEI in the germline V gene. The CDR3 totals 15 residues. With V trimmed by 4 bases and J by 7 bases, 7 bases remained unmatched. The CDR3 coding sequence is TGTGCCAGCAGTGGTCCCGGGACAGGGGTACAGCCCCAGCATTTT. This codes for CASSGPGTGVQPQHF.

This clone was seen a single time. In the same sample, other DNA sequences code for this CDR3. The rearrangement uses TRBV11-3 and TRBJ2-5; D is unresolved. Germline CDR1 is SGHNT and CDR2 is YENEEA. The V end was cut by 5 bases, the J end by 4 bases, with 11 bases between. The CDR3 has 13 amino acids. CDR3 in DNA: TGTGCCAGCAGCCTCCGCGTCGGAGAGACCCAGTACTTC. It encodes CASSLRVGETQYF.

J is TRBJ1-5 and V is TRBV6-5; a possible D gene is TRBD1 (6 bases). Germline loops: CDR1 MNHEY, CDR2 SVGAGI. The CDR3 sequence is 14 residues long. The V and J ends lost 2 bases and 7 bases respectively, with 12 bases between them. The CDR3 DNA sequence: TGTGCCAGCAGTTACATACAGGGCCGGCAGCCCCAGCATTTT. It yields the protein CASSYIQGRQPQHF.

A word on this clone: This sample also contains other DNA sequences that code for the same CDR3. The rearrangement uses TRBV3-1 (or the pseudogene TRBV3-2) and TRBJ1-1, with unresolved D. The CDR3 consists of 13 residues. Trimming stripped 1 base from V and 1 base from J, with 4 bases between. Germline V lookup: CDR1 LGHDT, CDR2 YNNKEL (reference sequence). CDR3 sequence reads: CASSQARNTEAFF. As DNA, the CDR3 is TGTGCCAGCAGCCAAGCCAGGAACACTGAAGCTTTCTTT.

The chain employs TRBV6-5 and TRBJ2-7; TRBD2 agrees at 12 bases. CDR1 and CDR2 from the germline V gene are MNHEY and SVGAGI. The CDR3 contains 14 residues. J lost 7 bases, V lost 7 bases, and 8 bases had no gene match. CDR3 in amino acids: CASTSSSGRGEQYF. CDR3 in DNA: TGTGCCAGCACCTCTTCTAGCGGGAGGGGAGAGCAGTACTTC.

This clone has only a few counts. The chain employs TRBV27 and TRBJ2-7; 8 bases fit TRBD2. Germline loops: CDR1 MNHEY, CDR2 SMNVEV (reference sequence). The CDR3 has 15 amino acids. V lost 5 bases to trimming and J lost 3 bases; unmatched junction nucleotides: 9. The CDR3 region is CASSPGLAANYEQYF. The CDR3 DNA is TGTGCCAGCAGTCCAGGACTAGCTGCTAACTACGAGCAGTACTTC.

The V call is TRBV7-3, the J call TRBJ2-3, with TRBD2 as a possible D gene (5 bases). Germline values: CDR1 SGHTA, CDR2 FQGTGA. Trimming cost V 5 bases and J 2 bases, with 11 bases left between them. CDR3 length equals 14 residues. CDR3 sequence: CASSPSGNTDTQYF. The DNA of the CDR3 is TGTGCCAGCAGCCCGTCGGGGAACACAGATACGCAGTATTTT.

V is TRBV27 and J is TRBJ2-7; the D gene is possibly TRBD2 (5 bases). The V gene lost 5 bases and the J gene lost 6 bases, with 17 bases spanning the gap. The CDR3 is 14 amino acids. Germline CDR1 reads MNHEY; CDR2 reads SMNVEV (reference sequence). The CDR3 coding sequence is TGTGCCAGCAGTCCCAAGCGGAGTTGGGGCGAGCAGTACTTC. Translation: CASSPKRSWGEQYF.

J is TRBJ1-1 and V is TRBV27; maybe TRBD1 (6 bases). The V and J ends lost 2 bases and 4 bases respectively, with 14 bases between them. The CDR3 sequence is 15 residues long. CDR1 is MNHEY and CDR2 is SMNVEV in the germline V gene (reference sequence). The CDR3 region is CASSLGGPGSTEAFF. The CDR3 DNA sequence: TGTGCCAGCAGTTTAGGGGGCCCTGGGAGCACTGAAGCTTTCTTT.

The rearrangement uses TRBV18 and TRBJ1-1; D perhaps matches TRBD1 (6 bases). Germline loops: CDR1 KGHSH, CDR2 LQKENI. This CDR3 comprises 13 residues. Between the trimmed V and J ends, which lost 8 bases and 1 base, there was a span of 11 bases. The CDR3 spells CASRPGENTEAFF. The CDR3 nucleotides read TGTGCCAGCAGGCCAGGGGAGAACACTGAAGCTTTCTTT.

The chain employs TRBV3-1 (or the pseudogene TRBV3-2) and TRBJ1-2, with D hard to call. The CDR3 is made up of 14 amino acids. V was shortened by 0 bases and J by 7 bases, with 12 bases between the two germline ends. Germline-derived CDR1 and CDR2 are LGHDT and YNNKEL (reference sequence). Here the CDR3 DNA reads TGTGCCAGCAGCCAAGATATATGGGGAGGTGGCTACACCTTC. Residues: CASSQDIWGGGYTF.

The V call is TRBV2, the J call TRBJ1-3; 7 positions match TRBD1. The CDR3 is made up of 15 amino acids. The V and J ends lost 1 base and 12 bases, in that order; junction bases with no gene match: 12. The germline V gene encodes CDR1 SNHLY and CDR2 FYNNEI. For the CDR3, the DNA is TGTGCCAGCAGTGAAGGGCCCCACACAGGGGATGGCATATATTTT. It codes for CASSEGPHTGDGIYF. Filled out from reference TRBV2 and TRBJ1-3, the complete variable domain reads EPEVTQTPSHQVTQMGQEVILRCVPISNHLYFYWYRQILGQKVEFLVSFYNNEISEKSEIFDDQFSVERPDGSNFTLKIRSTKLEDSAMYFCASSEGPHTGDGIYFGEGSWLTVV.

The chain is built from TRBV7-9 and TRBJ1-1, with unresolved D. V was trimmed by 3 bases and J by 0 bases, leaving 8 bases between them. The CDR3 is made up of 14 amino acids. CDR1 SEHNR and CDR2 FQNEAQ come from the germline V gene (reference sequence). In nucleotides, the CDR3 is TGTGCCAGCAGCTTCTGGGCTATGAACACTGAAGCTTTCTTT. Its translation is CASSFWAMNTEAFF.

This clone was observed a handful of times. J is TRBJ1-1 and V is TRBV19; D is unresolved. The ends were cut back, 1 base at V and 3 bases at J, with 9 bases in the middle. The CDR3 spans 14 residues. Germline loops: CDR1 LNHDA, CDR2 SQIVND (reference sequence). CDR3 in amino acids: CASSIVARDTEAFF. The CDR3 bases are TGTGCCAGTAGTATAGTGGCGAGGGACACTGAAGCTTTCTTT.

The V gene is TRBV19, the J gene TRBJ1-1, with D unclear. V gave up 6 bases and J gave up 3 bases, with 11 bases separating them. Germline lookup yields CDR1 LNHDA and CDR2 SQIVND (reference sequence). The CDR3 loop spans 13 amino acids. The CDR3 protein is CASRELGDTEAFF. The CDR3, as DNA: TGTGCCAGTAGGGAGTTGGGAGACACTGAAGCTTTCTTT.